This T cell receptor (beta chain) was sequenced during a study of blood T cell repertoires in COVID-19. On the study more broadly: Samples representing acute and convalescent COVID-19 were sourced from the United States, Italy and Spain.

In germline, CDR1 is MDHEN, CDR2 SYDVKM. V was clipped by 9 bases and J by 4 bases; unmatched bases: 12. The CDR3 length is 14 residues. Study processing details: Reference gene primers were amplified, and this amplification served to estimate nucleated cell counts. The method was immunoSEQ multiplex PCR; TCRdb's version includes in-frame clones alone and lacks a portion of them. V, J and clone size derive from that table, while D and trimming were established from the DNA sequence. The table includes over 300,000 clones, about 84% detected once. Sequencing was carried out using peripheral blood. The receptor was isolated from a woman between 50 and 59 years old with acute or convalescent COVID-19. The chain combines TRBV28 with TRBJ2-7; 7 bases match TRBD2. CDR3 residues: CASGGGASGYEQYF. CDR3 bases: TGTGCCAGTGGGGGAGGGGCCTCGGGATACGAGCAGTACTTC.